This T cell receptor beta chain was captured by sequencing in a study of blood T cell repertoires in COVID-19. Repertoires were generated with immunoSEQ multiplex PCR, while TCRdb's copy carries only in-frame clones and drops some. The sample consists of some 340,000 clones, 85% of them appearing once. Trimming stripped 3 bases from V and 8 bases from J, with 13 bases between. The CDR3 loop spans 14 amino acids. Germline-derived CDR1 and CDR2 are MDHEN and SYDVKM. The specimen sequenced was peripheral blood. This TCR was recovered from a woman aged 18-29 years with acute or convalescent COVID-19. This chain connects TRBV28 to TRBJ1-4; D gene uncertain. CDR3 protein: CASSFRRLWEKLFF. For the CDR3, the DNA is TGTGCCAGCAGTTTTAGGAGGCTTTGGGAAAAACTGTTTTTT.